This T cell receptor (beta chain) was found in a study of beta chain features in type 1 diabetes. Study-wide findings and caveats: Researchers report that Type 1 diabetes patients had moderately but significantly shorter TCRB CDR3s across all four CD4+ subsets.

Sorted populations were all over 98% pure. Sequenced material consisted of expressed TCRB transcripts (all of the isolated RNA was reverse transcribed). Some clones are missing from TCRdb's copy, which holds only in-frame ones; the method was immunoSEQ multiplex PCR. The sample has some 160,000 clones, around 9.7% seen once. Notes on this clone: The antigen is undetermined.

V was cut by 7 bases and J by 1 base, with 13 bases left in between. Per germline, CDR1 SEHNR and CDR2 FQNEAQ (reference sequence). This CDR3 contains 14 residues. The sample taken for sequencing was central memory CD4+ T cells from blood. The chain carries TRBV7-9 and TRBJ2-5, with D possibly matching TRBD2 (6 bases). This clonotype was obtained from a woman under 40 with type 1 diabetes. In DNA, the CDR3 is TGTGCCAGCACCGGGAGAGGGATCCAAGAGACCCAGTACTTC. Amino acid sequence: CASTGRGIQETQYF.